The 14 T cell receptor beta chains reported below all come from one sample, sequenced in a study of blood T cell repertoires in COVID-19. TCRdb's table, derived via immunoSEQ multiplex PCR, lists solely in-frame clones and lacks some. This table holds about 33,000 clones, approximately 86% found once. The sequenced sample was peripheral blood. The source is a man aged 70 or older with acute or convalescent COVID-19.

This clone has only one observation. This rearrangement joins TRBV29-1 to TRBJ1-1; 7 bases are a match to TRBD1. The ends lost 1 base at V and 4 bases at J; junction bases unmatched: 6. In germline, CDR1 is SQVTM, CDR2 ANQGSEA. The CDR3 loop spans 14 amino acids. In DNA, the CDR3 is TGCAGCGTTGAAGGGAAGACAGGGCTCACTGAAGCTTTCTTT. Translation: CSVEGKTGLTEAFF.

V is TRBV6-5 and J is TRBJ2-7; 8 bases are a match to TRBD2. Germline V CDR1 and CDR2: MNHEY, SVGAGI. This CDR3 is 12 amino acids long. Losses at the gene ends were 6 bases for V and 6 bases for J; bases not matched to a gene: 4. The DNA for the CDR3 is TGTGCCAGCAGGGGCGGGGGGCTCGAGCAGTACTTC. It codes for CASRGGGLEQYF.

The chain uses TRBV25-1 and TRBJ1-5; a possible D gene is TRBD1 (6 bases). The CDR3 has 15 residues. Trimming took 2 bases from V and 5 from J, leaving 13 bases between them. Germline CDR1 and CDR2: MGHDK and SYGVNS. In nucleotides, the CDR3 is TGTGCCAGCAGTGAAAGAGGGGGTTGGGATCAGCCCCAGCATTTT. Encoded protein: CASSERGGWDQPQHF.

The rearrangement uses TRBV10-3 and TRBJ2-1; 8 bases are shared with TRBD1. J was trimmed by 4 bases and V by 10 bases; bases with no gene match: 9. The CDR3 is made up of 14 amino acids. Germline V gene data show CDR1 as ENHRY and CDR2 as SYGVKD. In DNA form, the CDR3 reads TGTGCCACCTACCGGGACAGGTCTTACAATGAGCAGTTCTTC. Amino acid sequence: CATYRDRSYNEQFF.

J is TRBJ2-1 and V is TRBV19; 10 nucleotides agree with TRBD2. Trimming removed 4 bases from V and 6 bases from J; junction bases left unmatched: 9. The CDR3 length is 16 residues. Germline V lookup: CDR1 LNHDA, CDR2 SQIVND (reference sequence). CDR3 amino acids: CASSKKLAGGSNEQFF. DNA of the CDR3: TGTGCCAGTAGTAAAAAATTAGCGGGGGGATCCAATGAGCAGTTCTTC.

The CDR3 sequence is CASSQTGSGPPLHF. CDR3 coding DNA: TGTGCCAGTAGTCAGACAGGGTCGGGTCCACCCCTCCACTTT. The rearrangement links TRBV19 to TRBJ1-6; 7 bases line up with TRBD1. With V trimmed by 5 bases and J by 11 bases, 9 bases remained unmatched. The CDR3 runs 14 residues. Germline V gives CDR1 LNHDA, CDR2 SQIVND (reference sequence).

This clone was observed a single time. CDR3 sequence (DNA): TGTGCCAGCAGTCGTGGACAGGGGGATGGCTACACCTTC. Amino acids: CASSRGQGDGYTF. The chain links TRBV6-5 to TRBJ1-2; 10 positions match TRBD1. This CDR3 comprises 13 residues. J lost 6 bases, V lost 5 bases, and 3 bases had no gene match. The germline CDR1 and CDR2 sequences are MNHEY and SVGAGI.

The rearrangement links TRBV28 to TRBJ1-5, with D maybe TRBD1 (6 bases). The V end lost 2 bases, the J end lost 3 bases, and 8 bases lay between the germline ends. The CDR3 is 14 residues long. Germline values: CDR1 MDHEN, CDR2 SYDVKM. CDR3 in DNA: TGTGCCAGCAGTTTAGGACAGTTCAATCAGCCCCAGCATTTT. Translated: CASSLGQFNQPQHF.

The V and J genes are TRBV5-1 and TRBJ1-1, with D unresolved. The CDR3 sequence is 14 residues long. Trimming stripped 0 bases from V and 6 bases from J, with 12 bases between. Germline lookup yields CDR1 SGHRS and CDR2 YFSETQ. In nucleotides, the CDR3 is TGCGCCAGCAGCTTGGGCAGGTTTAGCGCTGAAGCTTTCTTT. Translation: CASSLGRFSAEAFF.

The J gene is TRBJ1-6, the V gene TRBV30; 11 bases match TRBD1. The CDR3 sequence is 13 residues long. Germline values: CDR1 GTSNPN, CDR2 SVGIG (reference sequence). The junction had 3 bases not matched to a gene; V was cut back by 5 bases and J by 9 bases. The CDR3 sequence: CAWGQGAFSPLHF. The CDR3 DNA reads TGTGCCTGGGGACAGGGGGCCTTTTCACCCCTCCACTTT.

The chain couples TRBV15 to TRBJ2-7; D possibly corresponds to TRBD2 (5 bases). V was shortened by 0 bases and J by 2 bases, with 20 bases between the two germline ends. This CDR3 spans 18 amino acids. The germline V gene encodes CDR1 LNHNV and CDR2 YYDKDF (reference sequence). The CDR3 DNA follows: TGTGCCACCAGCAGAGATTTGGCCCGTGGGGTGGGAGCCTACGAGCAGTACTTC. Encoded protein: CATSRDLARGVGAYEQYF.

The rearrangement joins TRBV9 to TRBJ2-7; 8 bases align to TRBD2. The CDR3 spans 13 residues. The ends lost 3 bases at V and 7 bases at J; junction bases unmatched: 6. Germline-derived CDR1 and CDR2 are SGDLS and YYNGEE. This chain's CDR3 is CASSEPGGGEQYF. The CDR3 DNA reads as TGTGCCAGCAGCGAGCCCGGGGGGGGAGAGCAGTACTTC.

The genes are TRBV10-1 and TRBJ1-1; TRBD1 might be the D (5 bases). The V and J ends lost 3 bases and 0 bases respectively, with 14 bases between them. The CDR3 sequence is 16 residues long. Germline CDR1 and CDR2: WNHNN and SYGVQD (reference sequence). The CDR3 coding sequence is TGCGCCAGCAGTGACGACAGCTATACTATGAACACTGAAGCTTTCTTT. This sequence encodes CASSDDSYTMNTEAFF.

The genes are TRBV6-1 and TRBJ2-5; 7 positions match TRBD2. V gave up 0 bases and J gave up 4 bases; unmatched junction bases: 11. Germline CDR1 is MNHNS and CDR2 is SASEGT. This CDR3 spans 17 amino acids. CDR3 region: CASSEAGTGRGRETQYF. DNA of the CDR3: TGTGCCAGCAGTGAAGCGGGGACGGGGAGGGGCCGAGAGACCCAGTACTTC.